The 13 T cell receptor beta chains listed next were all sequenced from one sample in a study of blood T cells in healthy people across ages. Together with a sample-barcoded 5' primer, a J-beta primer mix was included in a second PCR lasting about 7 to 11 cycles. TCRdb passed the 5' RACE reads through MiXCR, listing each CDR3 protein once. Among hundreds of thousands of distinct CDR3 sequences listed, roughly 25% were seen once. Another study also made use of these data, one on T cells of mothers and their children.

The sample comprised blood. These receptors originate from a boy aged 5-17 years in good health.

This chain joins TRBV10-3 and TRBJ2-4; TRBD1 or TRBD2 may be the D gene (6 bases each). Germline CDR1 ENHRY, CDR2 SYGVKD. The CDR3 consists of 13 residues. The CDR3 DNA sequence: TGTGGCAACCGGGGGCGCCTCGGGAACATTCAGTACTTC. Translation gives CGNRGRLGNIQYF.

The genes are TRBV3-1 and TRBJ2-3; 13 bases map to TRBD2. The V gene end was trimmed by 4 bases and the J gene end by 4 bases; junction bases not matched to a gene: 5. This CDR3 comprises 16 residues. The germline CDR1 and CDR2 sequences are LGHDT and YNNKEL (reference sequence). CDR3 loop: CASSRRLAGGADTQYF. The CDR3 DNA follows: TGTGCCAGCAGCCGTCGACTAGCGGGAGGCGCAGATACGCAGTATTTT.

On this clonotype: A read error may account for a junction end that differs from germline. This chain joins TRBV12-3 or TRBV12-4 and TRBJ2-7, with TRBD1 matching over 12 bases. The CDR3 consists of 15 residues. The CDR3 here is CVSTEGQGASYEQYF. The CDR3 nucleotides read TGTGTCAGCACTGAGGGACAGGGGGCATCCTACGAGCAGTACTTC.

The V gene is TRBV18, the J gene TRBJ1-1; D unclear. This CDR3 has 14 residues. Germline V gene data show CDR1 as KGHSH and CDR2 as LQKENI. V lost 3 bases to trimming and J lost 4 bases, with 12 bases between them. The CDR3: CASSPLVGITEAFF. In DNA form, the CDR3 reads TGTGCCAGCTCACCCCTGGTTGGAATCACTGAAGCTTTCTTT.

This clonotype came up a few times. The chain employs TRBV10-3 and TRBJ2-1; the D gene is possibly TRBD1 (6 bases). CDR1 and CDR2 from the germline V gene are ENHRY and SYGVKD. V lost 3 bases to trimming and J lost 8 bases, with 14 bases between them. The CDR3 totals 14 residues. CDR3 in amino acids: CAISDRTGSDEQFF. The CDR3 DNA follows: TGTGCCATCAGTGACAGAACAGGGTCAGATGAGCAGTTCTTC.

The V and J genes are TRBV6-6 and TRBJ2-2, with 11 bases that match TRBD1. Trimming at V came to 7 bases and at J to 6 bases, leaving 4 bases not matched to a gene. The germline V gene has CDR1 MNHNY and CDR2 SVGAGI (reference sequence). The CDR3 runs to 14 residues. CDR3 nucleotides: TGTGCCAGCATAGGGGGACAGGGGGCCGGGGAGCTGTTTTTT. Translating gives CASIGGQGAGELFF.

The chain recombines TRBV25-1 with TRBJ1-1; D gene unclear. The V and J ends lost 6 bases and 6 bases respectively, with 17 bases between them. Looked up from germline, CDR1 is MGHDK and CDR2 is SYGVNS. The CDR3 runs 14 residues. The CDR3 DNA reads TGTGCCAGCAGCCTCGCTGAACATAGCGCTGAAGCTTTCTTT. Its protein is CASSLAEHSAEAFF.

V gene TRBV7-8 combines with J gene TRBJ1-2; D remains unclear. The CDR3 contains 18 residues. The V gene lost 2 bases and the J gene lost 4 bases, with 23 bases spanning the gap. The germline CDR1 and CDR2 sequences are SGHVS and FQNEAQ. CDR3 region: CASSLRVLRGSSPYGYTF. The DNA for the CDR3 is TGTGCCAGCAGCTTAAGGGTTCTGCGAGGATCCTCTCCCTATGGCTACACCTTC.

This clonotype has only a few counts. The chain joins TRBV5-1 to TRBJ2-1; 10 bases are a match to TRBD2. The end of the DNA fits TRBJ2-7 better, so the J call may be wrong. This CDR3 is built from 17 residues. The germline V gene has CDR1 SGHRS and CDR2 YFSETQ. The CDR3: CAVLTASGGRVSYEQYF. CDR3 coding DNA: TGCGCCGTCCTGACGGCTAGCGGGGGCCGGGTCTCCTACGAGCAGTACTTC.

This clonotype has just a few counts. This rearrangement joins TRBV12-3 or TRBV12-4 to TRBJ1-5; 7 positions match TRBD1. There are 16 residues in the CDR3. V was pared by 6 bases and J by 8 bases, with 16 bases of the junction left unmatched. CDR3: CASSWGDRNTKEPQHF. The CDR3 nucleotides read TGTGCCAGCAGCTGGGGGGACAGAAACACCAAAGAGCCCCAGCATTTT.

This clonotype was recorded many times. The rearrangement links TRBV28 to TRBJ2-5; 7 bases are a match to TRBD2. Germline V CDR1 and CDR2: MDHEN, SYDVKM. The ends lost 5 bases at V and 3 bases at J; junction bases unmatched: 9. The CDR3 is 15 residues long. The CDR3 protein is CASSSPPAGKETQYF. CDR3 in DNA: TGTGCCAGCAGTAGCCCCCCAGCGGGGAAAGAGACCCAGTACTTC.

This clonotype has only a few counts. CDR3 in amino acids: CAWVGINYGYTF. CDR3 nucleotides: TGTGCCTGGGTGGGAATTAACTATGGCTACACCTTC. The chain employs TRBV30 and TRBJ1-2; unclear D gene. CDR3 length: 12 residues. Germline V gene data show CDR1 as GTSNPN and CDR2 as SVGIG (reference sequence). V lost 5 bases and J lost 1, with 8 bases in between.

This rearrangement joins TRBV20-1 to TRBJ2-1; D might be TRBD2 (5 bases). There are 13 residues in the CDR3. The V end was cut by 6 bases, the J end by 7 bases, with 16 bases between. Per germline, CDR1 DFQATT and CDR2 SNEGSKA (reference sequence). The CDR3 loop is CSALSGIRNEQFF. The CDR3 coding sequence is TGCAGTGCCCTTTCGGGGATAAGGAATGAGCAGTTCTTC.